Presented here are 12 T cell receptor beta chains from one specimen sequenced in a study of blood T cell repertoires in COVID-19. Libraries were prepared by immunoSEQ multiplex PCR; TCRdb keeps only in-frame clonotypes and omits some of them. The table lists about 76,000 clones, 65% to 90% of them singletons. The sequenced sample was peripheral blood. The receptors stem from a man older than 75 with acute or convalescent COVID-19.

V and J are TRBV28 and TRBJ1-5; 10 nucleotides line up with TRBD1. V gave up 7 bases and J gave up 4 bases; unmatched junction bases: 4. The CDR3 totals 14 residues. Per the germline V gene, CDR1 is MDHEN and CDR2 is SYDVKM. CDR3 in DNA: TGTGCCAGCATCCCGGGACAGGGGAATCAGCCCCAGCATTTT. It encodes CASIPGQGNQPQHF.

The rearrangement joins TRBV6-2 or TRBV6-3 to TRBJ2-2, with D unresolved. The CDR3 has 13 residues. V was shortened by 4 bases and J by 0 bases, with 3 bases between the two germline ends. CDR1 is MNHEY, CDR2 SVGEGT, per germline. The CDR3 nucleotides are TGTGCCAGCAGTTTCGCGAACACCGGGGAGCTGTTTTTT. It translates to CASSFANTGELFF.

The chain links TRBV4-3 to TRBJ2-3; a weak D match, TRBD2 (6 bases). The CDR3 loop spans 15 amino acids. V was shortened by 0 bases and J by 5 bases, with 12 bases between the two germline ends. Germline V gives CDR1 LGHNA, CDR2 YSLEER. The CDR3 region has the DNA TGCGCCAGCAGCCAAGATAGAGGAGGGAAAGATACGCAGTATTTT. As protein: CASSQDRGGKDTQYF.

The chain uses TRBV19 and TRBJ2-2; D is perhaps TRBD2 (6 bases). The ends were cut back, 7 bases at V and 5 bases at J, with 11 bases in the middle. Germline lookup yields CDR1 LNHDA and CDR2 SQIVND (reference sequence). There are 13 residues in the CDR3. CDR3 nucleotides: TGTGCCAGTACCCCTGGGGGGACCGGGGAGCTGTTTTTT. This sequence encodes CASTPGGTGELFF.

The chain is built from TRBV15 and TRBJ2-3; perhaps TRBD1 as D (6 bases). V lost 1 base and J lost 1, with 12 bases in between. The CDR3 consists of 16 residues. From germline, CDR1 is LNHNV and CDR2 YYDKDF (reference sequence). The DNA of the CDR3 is TGTGCCACCAGCAGAGCTAGAGGGGGAGGCACAGATACGCAGTATTTT. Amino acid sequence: CATSRARGGGTDTQYF.

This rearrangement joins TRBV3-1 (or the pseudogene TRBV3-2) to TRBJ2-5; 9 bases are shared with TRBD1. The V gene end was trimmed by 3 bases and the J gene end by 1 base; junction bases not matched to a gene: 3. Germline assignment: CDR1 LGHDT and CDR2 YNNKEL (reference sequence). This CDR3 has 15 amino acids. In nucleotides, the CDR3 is TGTGCCAGCAGCCACCGGACAGGGGCCCAAGAGACCCAGTACTTC. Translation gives CASSHRTGAQETQYF.

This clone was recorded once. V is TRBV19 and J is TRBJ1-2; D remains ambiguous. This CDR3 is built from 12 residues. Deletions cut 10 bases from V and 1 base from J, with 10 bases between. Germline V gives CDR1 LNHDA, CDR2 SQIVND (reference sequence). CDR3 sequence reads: CATTDYNYGYTF. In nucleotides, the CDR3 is TGTGCCACCACAGATTATAACTATGGCTACACCTTC.

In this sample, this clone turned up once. The CDR3 protein is CASSLSGLLNEQYF. The CDR3 bases are TGTGCCAGCAGTTTATCTGGGCTCCTCAACGAGCAGTACTTC. The chain recombines TRBV27 with TRBJ2-7; D gene uncertain. The length of the CDR3 is 14 residues. Germline V gene data show CDR1 as MNHEY and CDR2 as SMNVEV (reference sequence). The V and J ends lost 0 bases and 5 bases respectively, with 11 bases between them.

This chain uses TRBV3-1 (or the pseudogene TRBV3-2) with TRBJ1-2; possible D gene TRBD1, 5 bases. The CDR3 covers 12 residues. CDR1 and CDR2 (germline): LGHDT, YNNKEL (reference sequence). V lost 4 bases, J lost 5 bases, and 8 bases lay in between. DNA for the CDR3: TGTGCCAGCAGCCTTGGGGGGTATGGCTACACCTTC. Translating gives CASSLGGYGYTF.

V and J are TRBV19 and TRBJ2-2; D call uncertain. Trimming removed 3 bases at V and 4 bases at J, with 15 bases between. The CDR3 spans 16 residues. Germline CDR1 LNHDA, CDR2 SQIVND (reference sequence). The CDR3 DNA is TGTGCCAGTAGTATCCCCCCAGGCCCCGTCACCGGGGAGCTGTTTTTT. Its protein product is CASSIPPGPVTGELFF.

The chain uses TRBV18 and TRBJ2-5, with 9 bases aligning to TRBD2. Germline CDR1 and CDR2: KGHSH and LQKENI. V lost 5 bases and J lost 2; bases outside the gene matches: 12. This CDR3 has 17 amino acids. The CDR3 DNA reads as TGTGCCAGCTCATCTGCTAGCGGGATTCCTGGGCAAGAGACCCAGTACTTC. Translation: CASSSASGIPGQETQYF.

The chain's CDR3 is CASSHGSGNQPQHF. The CDR3 coding sequence is TGTGCCAGCAGTCACGGGTCGGGCAATCAGCCCCAGCATTTT. The rearrangement links TRBV27 to TRBJ1-5; D uncertain. Trimming removed 5 bases at V and 2 bases at J, with 10 bases between. The CDR3 spans 14 residues. The V gene's germline CDR1 is MNHEY and CDR2 SMNVEV (reference sequence).